The clone carrying this T cell receptor beta chain was detected once. Its antigen is undetermined. PCR amplification relied on 60 Vbeta primers (plus 13 Jbeta primers). Assay used: immunoSEQ multiplex PCR; TCRdb lists only in-frame clones, some missing. Found here are roughly 100,000 clones, about 75% of them singletons; the top ten hold about 9.4%. These data are taken from a study of cytomegalovirus exposure and HLA in healthy donors. Study-wide background: Findings of an earlier analysis included roughly 120 million unique TCR beta sequences from roughly 180 million T cells. General study points: A further, later analysis showed that HLA-associated TCR beta chains (compared with equally common others) were more clonally expanded.

All the people who gave samples were healthy bone marrow donors. This receptor was taken from a man over 45 in good health and CMV-seronegative. Sequenced material: PBMCs.

The DNA for the CDR3 is TGTGCCAGCTCACCCGGGACAGGAAGTCTTGGCTACACCTTC. It is translated as CASSPGTGSLGYTF. The rearrangement joins TRBV18 to TRBJ1-2; 8 bases are shared with TRBD1. The CDR3 is 14 residues long. Unmatched junction bases numbered 7, after V lost 3 bases and J lost 7 bases. Germline CDR1 KGHSH, CDR2 LQKENI.